Each of the 23 T cell receptor beta chains below was sequenced from the same sample in a study of blood T cell repertoires in COVID-19. This table comes from immunoSEQ multiplex PCR, and its TCRdb copy is limited to in-frame clones, with some not included. The table lists approximately 130,000 clones, 75% to 85% of them singletons. Sequenced input: peripheral blood. These TCRs come from a man older than 75 with acute or convalescent COVID-19.

This clone appeared a single time. The chain joins TRBV9 to TRBJ1-3; no firm D call. The CDR3 loop spans 16 amino acids. Germline CDR1 and CDR2: SGDLS and YYNGEE. Trimming took 4 bases from V and 4 from J, leaving 18 bases between them. The CDR3 loop reads CASSSTGNVGGNTIYF. Here the CDR3 DNA reads TGTGCCAGCAGCTCCACCGGGAATGTTGGCGGAAACACCATATATTTT.

The chain links TRBV2 to TRBJ2-6; 8 bases are a match to TRBD1. Germline CDR1 and CDR2: SNHLY and FYNNEI. The CDR3 totals 20 residues. Trimming at V came to 6 bases and at J to 0 bases, leaving 16 bases not matched to a gene. CDR3 residues: CASSRDRLSLGISGANVLTF. The CDR3 coding sequence is TGTGCCAGCAGCCGGGACAGGCTCTCCTTAGGGATCTCTGGGGCCAACGTCCTGACTTTC. The full variable domain, its missing parts supplied by reference TRBV2 and TRBJ2-6, is EPEVTQTPSHQVTQMGQEVILRCVPISNHLYFYWYRQILGQKVEFLVSFYNNEISEKSEIFDDQFSVERPDGSNFTLKIRSTKLEDSAMYFCASSRDRLSLGISGANVLTFGAGSRLTVL.

The rearrangement uses TRBV2 and TRBJ2-7, with D possibly matching TRBD1 (6 bases). CDR1 and CDR2 from the germline V gene are SNHLY and FYNNEI. The CDR3 loop spans 13 amino acids. V lost 4 bases, J lost 4 bases, and 11 bases lay in between. The CDR3 DNA reads as TGTGCCAGCAGTGTAGGCAGGGGTTACGAGCAGTACTTC. It translates to CASSVGRGYEQYF.

The chain carries TRBV6-5 and TRBJ2-5; D is perhaps TRBD1 (6 bases). Germline-derived CDR1 and CDR2 are MNHEY and SVGAGI. The CDR3 runs to 14 residues. Trimming left V 8 bases short and J 5 bases short, with 18 bases between. CDR3 nucleotides: TGTGCCAGCGGTACCGAGGGGGTTTGGGAGACCCAGTACTTC. This encodes CASGTEGVWETQYF.

The V gene is TRBV10-3, the J gene TRBJ2-3, with D tentatively TRBD2 (5 bases). CDR3 length: 14 residues. Germline loops: CDR1 ENHRY, CDR2 SYGVKD. V was cut by 4 bases and J by 3 bases, with 11 bases left in between. CDR3 region: CAISAGGLTDTQYF. The CDR3, as DNA: TGTGCCATCAGTGCGGGCGGGTTAACAGATACGCAGTATTTT.

This chain connects TRBV4-1 to TRBJ2-7; 10 bases are shared with TRBD2. Losses at the gene ends were 1 base for V and 0 bases for J; bases not matched to a gene: 3. Germline CDR1 MGHRA, CDR2 YSYEKL. The CDR3 spans 16 residues. The CDR3 coding sequence is TGCGCCAGCAGCCAAGGACTAGCGGGTAACTCCTACGAGCAGTACTTC. Translated: CASSQGLAGNSYEQYF.

The V and J genes are TRBV13 and TRBJ1-1, with D unclear. CDR1 is PRHDT, CDR2 FYEKMQ, per germline (reference sequence). This CDR3 is built from 15 residues. V gave up 5 bases and J gave up 0 bases, with 13 bases separating them. The CDR3 region is CASSLQVIMNTEAFF. The CDR3 nucleotides are TGTGCCAGCAGCCTGCAGGTGATCATGAACACTGAAGCTTTCTTT.

The gene calls are TRBV28 and TRBJ1-4; D is perhaps TRBD1 (6 bases). The CDR3 is made up of 12 amino acids. The germline V gene has CDR1 MDHEN and CDR2 SYDVKM. Trimming shortened V by 6 bases and J by 10 bases, and 12 bases separated the two germline ends. Written as DNA, the CDR3 is TGTGCCAGCAGCGCCGGGACAAGAAAACTGTTTTTT. Its translation is CASSAGTRKLFF.

V is TRBV6-6 and J is TRBJ1-2; D is possibly TRBD1 (5 bases). With 0 bases removed from V and 2 bases from J, the gap between germline ends came to 10 bases. Germline V gives CDR1 MNHNY, CDR2 SVGAGI (reference sequence). The CDR3 consists of 15 residues. This CDR3 is CASSYSRGGNYGYTF. In DNA form, the CDR3 reads TGTGCCAGCAGTTACTCACGGGGGGGGAACTATGGCTACACCTTC.

The rearrangement links TRBV7-3 to TRBJ2-3, with 7 positions matching TRBD1. The CDR3 length is 15 residues. J gave up 5 bases and V 5 bases, and 10 bases lay outside the gene matches. Germline-derived CDR1 and CDR2 are SGHTA and FQGTGA. The CDR3 spells CASSPGGARGDTQYF. For the CDR3, the DNA is TGTGCCAGCAGCCCAGGGGGAGCTCGAGGAGATACGCAGTATTTT.

The CDR3 region has the DNA TGTGCCAGCAGCGACAGGGGGCAGACCTACAATGAGCAGTTCTTC. It codes for CASSDRGQTYNEQFF. The chain combines TRBV6-2 or TRBV6-3 with TRBJ2-1; 10 nucleotides line up with TRBD1. CDR1 is MNHEY, CDR2 SVGEGT, per germline. Losses at the gene ends were 6 bases for V and 2 bases for J; bases not matched to a gene: 4. The CDR3 consists of 15 residues.

This chain uses TRBV7-2 with TRBJ2-5; 11 positions match TRBD2. The CDR3 is 17 amino acids. The germline V gene encodes CDR1 SGHTA and CDR2 FQGNSA. J lost 4 bases, V lost 2 bases, and 9 bases had no gene match. The CDR3 sequence: CASSLRASGGTLETQYF. In DNA form, the CDR3 reads TGTGCCAGCAGCTTAAGGGCTAGCGGGGGGACTCTAGAGACCCAGTACTTC.

This rearrangement joins TRBV6-5 to TRBJ1-1; possible D gene TRBD1, 6 bases. CDR3 length: 16 amino acids. Germline CDR1 and CDR2: MNHEY and SVGAGI. The ends were cut back, 4 bases at V and 3 bases at J, with 18 bases in the middle. The CDR3 here is CASSSRGSLGYTEAFF. CDR3 nucleotide sequence: TGTGCCAGCAGTTCTAGGGGGTCCCTGGGGTACACTGAAGCTTTCTTT.

This sequence joins TRBV4-1 and TRBJ1-1; D is ambiguous. CDR3 length equals 16 residues. Germline V gene sequence: CDR1 MGHRA, CDR2 YSYEKL. V lost 6 bases, J lost 1 base, and 18 bases lay in between. The CDR3 DNA reads as TGCGCCAGCAGTCCACTTCCCTTCATCTCGAACACTGAAGCTTTCTTT. This sequence encodes CASSPLPFISNTEAFF.

The rearrangement joins TRBV18 to TRBJ2-6; 10 bases map to TRBD1. The CDR3 covers 18 residues. Germline trimming cut 4 bases from V and 1 base from J; bases unmatched to any gene: 7. From germline, CDR1 is KGHSH and CDR2 LQKENI. This CDR3 is CASSQNDRGRSGANVLTF. CDR3 sequence (DNA): TGTGCCAGCTCACAGAATGACAGGGGGCGTTCTGGGGCCAACGTCCTGACTTTC. The full variable domain, completed using reference TRBV18 and TRBJ2-6, is NAGVMQNPRHLVRRRGQEARLRCSPMKGHSHVYWYRQLPEEGLKFMVYLQKENIIDESGMPKERFSAEFPKEGPSILRIQQVVRGDSAAYFCASSQNDRGRSGANVLTFGAGSRLTVL.

V usage is TRBV4-1 and J usage is TRBJ2-1; 9 bases are a match to TRBD2. This CDR3 is 15 amino acids long. V lost 4 bases, J lost 6 bases, and 7 bases stayed unmatched. Germline V CDR1 and CDR2: MGHRA, YSYEKL. The CDR3 DNA is TGCGCCAGCAGCCCCTCGGAGCGGGGGGTCAATGAGCAGTTCTTC. As protein: CASSPSERGVNEQFF.

The chain combines TRBV6-6 with TRBJ1-1; D is possibly TRBD1 (6 bases). V lost 0 bases, J lost 7 bases, and 15 bases lay in between. The CDR3 runs to 15 residues. Per germline, CDR1 MNHNY and CDR2 SVGAGI (reference sequence). This chain's CDR3 is CASSYSRSGVGEAFF. The CDR3 nucleotides read TGTGCCAGCAGTTACTCGAGATCAGGGGTGGGTGAAGCTTTCTTT.

The genes are TRBV2 and TRBJ1-1; a weak D match, TRBD1 (6 bases). The ends were cut back, 2 bases at V and 4 bases at J, with 14 bases in the middle. Germline V CDR1 and CDR2: SNHLY, FYNNEI. The CDR3 consists of 15 residues. The CDR3 loop reads CASSERATGSTEAFF. In DNA, the CDR3 is TGTGCCAGCAGTGAAAGGGCGACAGGCAGCACTGAAGCTTTCTTT.

The rearrangement links TRBV5-8 to TRBJ2-7; 8 bases align to TRBD1. The CDR3 consists of 15 residues. The V gene end was trimmed by 4 bases and the J gene end by 0 bases; junction bases not matched to a gene: 6. Germline V gene sequence: CDR1 SGHTS, CDR2 YDEGEE. CDR3 sequence (DNA): TGTGCCAGCAGCAAAAGGACAGGGAACTCCTACGAGCAGTACTTC. Protein: CASSKRTGNSYEQYF.

Concerning this clone: Other DNA sequences within the sample encode an identical CDR3. This chain uses TRBV5-1 with TRBJ2-7; the match to TRBD1 covers 9 bases. The CDR3 extends over 13 amino acids. The ends lost 4 bases at V and 2 bases at J; junction bases unmatched: 1. Per germline, CDR1 SGHRS and CDR2 YFSETQ. The DNA for the CDR3 is TGCGCCAGCAGCAGGACAGGGGCCTACGAGCAGTACTTC. Its translation is CASSRTGAYEQYF.

In its sample, this clone was seen once. The gene calls are TRBV2 and TRBJ1-1; TRBD1 might be the D (5 bases). This CDR3 contains 13 residues. With 2 bases removed from V and 7 bases from J, the gap between germline ends came to 11 bases. Germline V lookup: CDR1 SNHLY, CDR2 FYNNEI. The CDR3 region is CASSELQAGEAFF. In nucleotides, the CDR3 is TGTGCCAGCAGTGAATTACAGGCCGGTGAAGCTTTCTTT.

This clone was counted only a few times. CDR3 loop: CASSFTGQGWNGYTF. The DNA for the CDR3 is TGTGCCAGCAGTTTCACAGGGCAGGGGTGGAATGGCTACACCTTC. The chain couples TRBV28 to TRBJ1-2; a weak D match, TRBD1 (6 bases). The CDR3 totals 15 residues. V was pared by 3 bases and J by 6 bases, with 17 bases between. In germline, CDR1 is MDHEN, CDR2 SYDVKM.

The rearrangement links TRBV7-9 to TRBJ2-1, with 8 bases matching TRBD1. Trimming at V came to 3 bases and at J to 5 bases, leaving 6 bases not matched to a gene. Per the germline V gene, CDR1 is SEHNR and CDR2 is FQNEAQ (reference sequence). There are 15 residues in the CDR3. The CDR3 DNA reads TGTGCCAGCAGCTTCGGACAGGGATGGAACAATGAGCAGTTCTTC. Encoded protein: CASSFGQGWNNEQFF.